The present T cell receptor (beta chain) was sequenced within a study of T cells after posttransplantation cyclophosphamide. Study-level results: Recipient CMV seropositivity and CMV reactivation strongly tracked TRB clonality. Later post-transplant blood repertoires were often dominated by donor CD8+ memory clones. Skin or GI-infiltrating T cells shared few TRB sequences with blood.

Profiling relied on immunoSEQ multiplex PCR, and the TCRdb table lists in-frame clones only, not all of them. This repertoire holds approximately 35,000 clones, and none appear only once. On the day of bone marrow donation, the related graft donor provided peripheral blood. There are 12 residues in the CDR3. Trimming stripped 4 bases from V and 5 bases from J, with 8 bases between. Germline assignment: CDR1 SEHNR and CDR2 FQNEAQ (reference sequence). In its sample, this clone was seen a few times. As yet, its antigen is unknown. The material sequenced was PBMCs. This chain links TRBV7-9 with TRBJ2-5, with unresolved D. The TCR comes from a girl aged 5 to 17 in good health, CMV-negative, and a related stem cell transplant donor. The CDR3 coding sequence is TGTGCCAGCAGCTCTCTGAGGGAGACCCAGTACTTC. Protein sequence: CASSSLRETQYF.